What follows is one TCR beta chain and its context. Its cognate antigen is unknown. Genomic DNA of each subset was evenly split across several immunoSEQ plates. A roughly 200 ng quantity of DNA, tens of thousands of T cell genomes, went into the sorted-subset replicate PCRs. In the source study's methods: As immunoSEQ supplied junction-only sequences (without quality scores), filtering differed. Here immunoSEQ multiplex PCR was the method, and the copy in TCRdb shows in-frame clones only, minus some. The D gene and trimming were derived from the DNA, and the V and J assignments and clone size from that table. Of approximately 2.5 million clones listed, around nine tenths are singletons. The length of the CDR3 is 16 residues. Looked up from germline, CDR1 is SGHDT and CDR2 is YYEEEE. V trimming: 4 bases; J trimming: 7 bases; junction bases outside the gene matches: 9. This entry comes from a study of shared clonotypes between healthy human individuals.

Study-wide results and caveats: Sorted-subset samples were not fully sequenced, rarefaction indicated.

V is TRBV5-6 and J is TRBJ1-4, with 11 positions matching TRBD1. This receptor was identified in a man aged 18 to 29 in good health. Sequenced sample: naive CD4+ T cells sorted from blood. Indicated subset: CD45RA+ positively selected. This CDR3 reads CASSPRTGGRGEKLFF. The CDR3 DNA reads as TGTGCCAGCAGCCCGAGGACAGGGGGCAGGGGTGAAAAACTGTTTTTT.